This paragraph reports one T cell receptor beta chain. Its antigen remains unknown. A junction end diverges from the germline sequence, so it may reflect a read error. No treatment of any kind had been given to any patient before thyroid surgery. The germline V gene encodes CDR1 DFQATT and CDR2 SNEGSKA (reference sequence). The CDR3 contains 15 residues. These data come from a study of metastatic and nonmetastatic thyroid tumors. About the research overall: From malignant and benign thyroid patients, repertoires in blood and in tumor or nodule tissue were compared. Findings and caveats of the study: Benign nodules were reported to have significantly lower TCR beta diversity than malignant thyroid tumors, in blood and tumor.

Per the study methods: CDR3 differences across clinicopathological groups were used to build a distant-metastasis classifier for papillary thyroid cancer. Through MiXCR, TCRdb re-clonotyped the PCR reads. TCRdb, rather than the study authors, made the V and J calls. The table has roughly 21,000 clones, 28% seen once. The chain employs TRBV20-1 and TRBJ2-3; no firm D call. The sequencing sample was made of tumor tissue. This receptor was identified in a male donor with papillary thyroid cancer or a benign thyroid nodule (not recorded which). Some clones in this sample may be carry-over from other donors' samples. In nucleotides, the CDR3 is TGCAGTTCCAAGGCGCTTGGTGGCCCCACATATACGCAGTATTTT. As protein: CSSKALGGPTYTQYF.